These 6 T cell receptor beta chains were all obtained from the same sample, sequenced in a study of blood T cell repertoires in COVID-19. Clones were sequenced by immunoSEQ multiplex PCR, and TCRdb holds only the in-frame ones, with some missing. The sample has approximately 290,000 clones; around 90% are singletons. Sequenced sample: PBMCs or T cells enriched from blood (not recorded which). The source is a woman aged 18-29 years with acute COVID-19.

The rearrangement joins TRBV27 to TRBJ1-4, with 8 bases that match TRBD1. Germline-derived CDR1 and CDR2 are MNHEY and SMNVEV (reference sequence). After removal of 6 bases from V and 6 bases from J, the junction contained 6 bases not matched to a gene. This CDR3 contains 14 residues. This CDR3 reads CASSAGGHDEKLFF. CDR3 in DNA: TGTGCCAGCAGCGCAGGGGGCCACGATGAAAAACTGTTTTTT.

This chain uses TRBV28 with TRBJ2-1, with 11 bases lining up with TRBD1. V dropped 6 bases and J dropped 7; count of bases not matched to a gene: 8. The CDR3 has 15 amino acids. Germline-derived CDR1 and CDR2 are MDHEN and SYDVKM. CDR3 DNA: TGTGCCAGCAGCCAAGGACAGGGGGCTTGGAATGAGCAGTTCTTC. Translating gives CASSQGQGAWNEQFF.

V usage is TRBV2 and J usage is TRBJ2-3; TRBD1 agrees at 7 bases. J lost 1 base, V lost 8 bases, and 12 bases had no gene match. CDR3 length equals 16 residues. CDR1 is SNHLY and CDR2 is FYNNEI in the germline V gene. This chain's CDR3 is CASYYRDSQGTDTQYF. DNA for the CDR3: TGTGCCAGCTATTATCGGGACAGCCAAGGCACAGATACGCAGTATTTT.

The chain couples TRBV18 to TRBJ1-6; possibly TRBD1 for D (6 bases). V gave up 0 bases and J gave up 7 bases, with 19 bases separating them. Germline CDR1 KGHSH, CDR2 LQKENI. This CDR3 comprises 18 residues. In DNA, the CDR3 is TGTGCCAGCTCACCACCTCTTGATCTCCAGGGGCCCAATTCACCCCTCCACTTT. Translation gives CASSPPLDLQGPNSPLHF.

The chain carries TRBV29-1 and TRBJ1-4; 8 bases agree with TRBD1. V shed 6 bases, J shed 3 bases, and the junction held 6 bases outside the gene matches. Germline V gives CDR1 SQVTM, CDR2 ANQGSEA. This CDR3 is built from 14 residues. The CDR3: CSVSRQGPNEKLFF. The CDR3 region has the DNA TGCAGCGTCTCCAGACAGGGGCCTAATGAAAAACTGTTTTTT.

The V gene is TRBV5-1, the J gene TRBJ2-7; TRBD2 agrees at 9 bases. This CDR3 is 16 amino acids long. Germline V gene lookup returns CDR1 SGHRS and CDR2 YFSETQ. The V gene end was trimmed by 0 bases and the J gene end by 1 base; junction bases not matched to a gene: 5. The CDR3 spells CASSLASGRISYEQYF. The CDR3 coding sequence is TGCGCCAGCAGCTTGGCGAGCGGGAGGATTTCCTACGAGCAGTACTTC. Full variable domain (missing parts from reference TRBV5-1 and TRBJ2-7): KAGVTQTPRYLIKTRGQQVTLSCSPISGHRSVSWYQQTPGQGLQFLFEYFSETQRNKGNFPGRFSGRQFSNSRSEMNVSTLELGDSALYLCASSLASGRISYEQYFGPGTRLTVT.